The 25 T cell receptor delta chains below come from one sample, sequenced in a study of γδ T cells in repeated Plasmodium falciparum infection. Bulk repertoires came from Vgamma9/Vdelta2+ or Vdelta2-negative gammadelta T cells flow-sorted from PBMC. TCRdb reapplied CATT to the multiplex PCR reads. The data show 85,000 to 100,000 delta-chain clones, 0.9% to 1% seen once. Sequenced sample: gamma-delta T cells from blood. The receptors come from a pool of human donors (malaria-infected and uninfected, not separated).

This clone was seen at least ten times. The TCRdb protein comes from a much larger clone and disagrees with this DNA's translation at residue 9, likely due to a read error; the protein given here is derived from the DNA. The gene calls are TRDV2 and TRDJ1, with no clear D. V was pared by 0 bases and J by 0 bases, with 10 bases between. The CDR3 covers 15 residues. Germline V gene data show CDR1 as GEAIGNYY and CDR2 as EKD. CDR3 in amino acids: CACDTVGANTDKLIF. The DNA of the CDR3 is TGTGCCTGTGACACCGTCGGGGCGAACACCGATAAACTCATCTTT.

Notes on this clone: A far larger clone is only one base removed, so a read error is likely. Other DNA sequences in the sample encode the same CDR3. The CDR3 loop reads CAPVSLRLGDTYTNKLIF. CDR3 DNA: TGTGCACCCGTCTCCCTACGTCTAGGAGATACATACACCAATAAACTCATCTTT. The gene calls are TRAV29/DV5 and TRDJ1, with D possibly called TRDD2 or TRDD3 (5 bases each). The CDR3 is 18 residues long. Per germline, CDR1 NSMFDY and CDR2 ISSIKDK.

The sample holds a few counts of this clone. TCRdb lists the protein of a much larger clone for this DNA, which differs at residue 4, so this is likely a read error; the protein given here is translated from the DNA itself. The rearrangement joins TRDV2 to TRDJ1, with 12 bases lining up with TRDD3. No J gene is reported in TCRdb; it was inferred here by comparing the DNA with germline. This CDR3 has 23 amino acids. Trimming took 5 bases from V and 0 from J; bases not matched to a gene: 27. Per germline, CDR1 GEAIGNYY and CDR2 EKD. This CDR3 reads CACGEVADWTGGYRNTYTDKLIF. CDR3 nucleotide sequence: TGTGCCTGTGGTGAGGTTGCGGACTGGACTGGGGGATACAGGAATACGTACACCGATAAACTCATCTTT.

In this sample, this clone turned up a few times. The likely explanation is a read error, given a far larger clone one base away. The same CDR3 also results from other DNA sequences found in this sample. In DNA, the CDR3 is TGTGCTCTTGGGGAGCTAGATGGAGGGAACTACTGGGGGAATCCGCACACCGATAAACTCATCTTT. Encoded protein: CALGELDGGNYWGNPHTDKLIF. This sequence joins TRDV1 and TRDJ1; TRDD3 matches 9 bases. In the absence of a J gene in TCRdb, the DNA was matched to germline to assign it here. The CDR3 has 22 amino acids. The V gene end was trimmed by 3 bases and the J gene end by 0 bases; junction bases not matched to a gene: 23. Germline V gene sequence: CDR1 TSWWSYY, CDR2 QGS.

This clone turned up a few times. The protein in TCRdb stems from a much larger clone and differs at residue 10 from this DNA's translation, likely a read error; here the protein is translated from the DNA. V usage is TRDV1 and J usage is TRDJ1; perhaps TRDD3 as D (5 bases). V was cut by 2 bases and J by 0 bases, with 22 bases left in between. Germline-derived CDR1 and CDR2 are TSWWSYY and QGS. The CDR3 spans 19 residues. This CDR3 reads CALGEMGPKHMENTDKLIF. The CDR3 DNA follows: TGTGCTCTTGGGGAAATGGGGCCTAAGCACATGGAGAACACCGATAAACTCATCTTT.

As to this clone: TCRdb attributes to this sequence the protein of a much larger clone, which differs from the DNA translation at residue 17; a read error is likely, and the protein displayed is translated from the DNA. The chain links TRDV1 to TRDJ1; TRDD3 aligns across 9 bases. Germline trimming cut 2 bases from V and 9 bases from J; bases unmatched to any gene: 25. This CDR3 is built from 20 residues. Germline loops: CDR1 TSWWSYY, CDR2 QGS. For the CDR3, the DNA is TGTGCTCTTGGGGAAGGCCTTCCTGGGTGGGGGATATACGCTCAGCTTGAACTCATCTTT. It yields the protein CALGEGLPGWGIYAQLELIF.

This clone was recorded many times. Other DNA sequences within the sample encode an identical CDR3. The chain has TRDV1 and TRDJ1; perhaps TRDD2 as D (7 bases). Germline CDR1 is TSWWSYY and CDR2 is QGS. V was cut by 0 bases and J by 7 bases, with 27 bases left in between. This CDR3 has 19 residues. CDR3 residues: CALGELLPIDTWGASKLIF. The CDR3 nucleotides read TGTGCTCTTGGGGAACTGCTTCCTATAGATACGTGGGGGGCCTCTAAACTCATCTTT.

A note on this clone: The TCRdb protein, from a much larger clone, departs from this DNA's translation at residue 17, likely by read error; the protein shown derives from the DNA. The J gene is uncalled and the V gene is TRDV2; the DNA was not compared with TRDD3, the D call given in the table. This CDR3 spans 18 amino acids. Per the germline V gene, CDR1 is GEAIGNYY and CDR2 is EKD. The CDR3 coding sequence is TGTGCCTGTGACACCGGGCTTACTGGGGATCCAAGAACCGATAAACTCACCTTT. This encodes CACDTGLTGDPRTDKLTF.

This clone was counted a few times. A far larger clone is only one base removed, so a read error is likely. The sample holds other DNA sequences that translate to the same CDR3. For the V gene the call is TRDV2; the J gene has no call; the table gives TRDD3 as D, unverified against the DNA. The CDR3 runs to 19 residues. Germline V gene sequence: CDR1 GEAIGNYY, CDR2 EKD. The chain's CDR3 is CACERTGGYAGPYTDKLIF. DNA for the CDR3: TGTGCCTGTGAGCGTACTGGGGGATACGCAGGACCGTACACCGATAAACTCATCTTC.

This clone was seen only a few times. A read error is the likely source, as a far larger clone sits one nucleotide away. The sample has other DNA sequences that encode this CDR3 too. V usage is TRDV2 and J usage is TRDJ1; D is uncertain. The J gene, not given by TCRdb, was assigned here from a germline match of the nucleotide sequence. V shed 0 bases and J shed 8 bases, with 27 bases lying between them. Germline CDR1 is GEAIGNYY and CDR2 is EKD. The CDR3 runs to 18 residues. This CDR3 reads CACDTVLHQQVPVLKLIF. In DNA form, the CDR3 reads TGTGCCTGTGACACCGTTCTACACCAGCAGGTGCCAGTTCTGAAACTCATCTTT.

Notes on this clone: A clone one base away is much larger, so this may be a read error. Other DNA sequences in this specimen translate into the identical CDR3. This chain connects TRDV2 to TRDJ1, with TRDD3 as a possible D gene (5 bases). Germline CDR1 GEAIGNYY, CDR2 EKD. There are 15 residues in the CDR3. DNA of the CDR3: TGCGCCTGTGACACCACCCCCTGGGCCGGCGATAAACTCATCTTT. It specifies CACDTTPWAGDKLIF.

Concerning this clone itself: A far larger clone is a single base away, which makes a read error likely. Other DNA sequences in this sample translate to the same CDR3. The chain uses TRDV2 and TRDJ2, with 11 bases aligning to TRDD3. Here the J gene was assigned by germline matching of the DNA, as TCRdb has none. Germline CDR1 GEAIGNYY, CDR2 EKD. The CDR3 runs 16 residues. J gave up 0 bases and V 4 bases, and 3 bases lay outside the gene matches. The CDR3 reads CACDVLGDTLTAQLFF. The CDR3, as DNA: TGTGCCTGTGATGTACTGGGGGATACTTTGACAGCACAACTCTTCTTT.

This clone was picked up a small number of times. It may be a read error: a sequence one base away is much more abundant. The rearrangement joins TRDV2 to TRDJ1, with 9 bases that match TRDD3. TCRdb supplies no J gene; here it was assigned by aligning the nucleotide sequence to germline. The CDR3 has 18 residues. The J segment lost 0 bases and the V segment lost 0 bases, leaving 10 bases of the junction unmatched. Germline CDR1 GEAIGNYY, CDR2 EKD. CDR3 coding DNA: TGTGCCTGTGACACCTTGGACTGGGGGAAAACCTACACCGATAAACTCATCTTT. Residues: CACDTLDWGKTYTDKLIF.

This clone was seen repeatedly, ten times or more. The TCRdb protein comes from a much larger clone and disagrees with this DNA's translation at residue 10, likely due to a read error; the protein given here is derived from the DNA. The chain is built from TRDV2 and TRDJ1; TRDD3 matches 8 bases. Germline matching of the DNA provided the J gene here, since TCRdb leaves it blank. CDR1 is GEAIGNYY and CDR2 is EKD in the germline V gene. J was trimmed by 9 bases and V by 8 bases; bases with no gene match: 22. This CDR3 contains 16 residues. The CDR3 nucleotides are TGTGCCTCTCCCCTCAACGTACTGGGGGGTATATTGGAACTCATCTTT. Protein: CASPLNVLGGILELIF.

This clone was seen more than once but under ten times. The TCRdb protein comes from a much larger clone and disagrees with this DNA's translation at residue 3, likely due to a read error; the protein given here is derived from the DNA. The rearrangement uses TRDV1 and TRDJ1; 7 nucleotides align to TRDD3. The CDR3 contains 17 residues. Germline V gives CDR1 TSWWSYY, CDR2 QGS. This CDR3 is CAPGDPTRYGIPDKLIF. Here the CDR3 DNA reads TGTGCTCCTGGGGATCCGACCCGCTACGGGATACCCGATAAACTCATCTTT.

This clone has only a few counts. This sequence is one base from a far larger clone and is likely a read error. This sample also contains other DNA sequences that code for the same CDR3. CDR3 sequence: CALGERPLLPTAGGYGPDKLIF. The CDR3 region has the DNA TGTGCTCTTGGGGAACGCCCACTTCTTCCTACAGCTGGGGGATACGGGCCCGATAAGCTCATCTTT. The chain joins TRDV1 to TRDJ1; 12 bases agree with TRDD3. Germline V lookup: CDR1 TSWWSYY, CDR2 QGS. The CDR3 loop spans 22 amino acids.

A word on this clone: The protein held in TCRdb is that of a much larger clone and does not match this DNA's translation at residue 19, likely because of a read error; the protein shown is translated from the DNA. The chain links TRDV2 to TRDJ1; 9 nucleotides agree with TRDD2. The CDR3 has 20 amino acids. Germline values: CDR1 GEAIGNYY, CDR2 EKD. CDR3 sequence (DNA): TGTGCCTGTGACGCGCCTAAGGCCTTCCTACGTAAGAGGTACACCGATAAACTCACCTTT. Translation gives CACDAPKAFLRKRYTDKLTF.

A note on this clone: The mismatch at residue 17 between this DNA's translation and the TCRdb protein of a much larger clone likely reflects a read error; the protein shown is translated from the DNA. This sequence joins TRDV1 and TRDJ1, with D perhaps assigned TRDD2 or TRDD3 (8 bases each). TCRdb supplies no J gene; here it was assigned by aligning the nucleotide sequence to germline. V gave up 5 bases and J gave up 3 bases, with 37 bases separating them. This CDR3 is built from 22 residues. Germline CDR1 reads TSWWSYY; CDR2 reads QGS. The CDR3 DNA is TGTGCTCTTGGGCCACCAAGCCTTCCTATGGTACTGGGGGGGTCCACGGCCGATAAACTCATCTTT. It codes for CALGPPSLPMVLGGSTADKLIF.

Of note for this clone: The protein TCRdb lists belongs to a much larger clone and differs from this DNA's translation at residue 14, which points to a read error; the protein shown is made from the DNA. The CDR3 DNA is TGTGCCTGTGACCTTGGCCTTCCCGAACTGGGGATCTACGCCGATAAACTCATCTTT. Translated: CACDLGLPELGIYADKLIF. This chain joins TRDV2 and TRDJ1, with a weak D call TRDD3 (7 bases). TCRdb lists no J gene, so it was determined here by aligning the DNA to germline. In germline, CDR1 is GEAIGNYY, CDR2 EKD. The V and J ends lost 3 bases and 3 bases respectively, with 28 bases between them. This CDR3 region has 19 residues.

This clone occurred a few times. A far larger clone is off by one base, so a read error is likely. This same CDR3 is encoded by further DNA sequences in the sample. The chain recombines TRDV1 with TRDJ1, with D perhaps matching TRDD3 (10 bases). The J gene, not given by TCRdb, was assigned here from a germline match of the nucleotide sequence. CDR1 is TSWWSYY, CDR2 QGS, per germline. The CDR3 sequence is 23 residues long. The CDR3 DNA sequence: TGTGCCTTCCATACCTCCTTCCTACGGGTACTGGGGGATCAGCTGGGGGACACCGATAAACTCATCTTT. The encoded protein is CAFHTSFLRVLGDQLGDTDKLIF.

A remark on this clone: TCRdb pairs this DNA with a much larger clone's protein that differs at residue 3, likely a read error; the protein shown was translated from the DNA. Other DNA sequences in the sample encode the same CDR3. CDR3 bases: TGTGCCTTGATCCGACCCTGTCGGGGTTACACCGATAAACTCATCTTT. Its protein product is CALIRPCRGYTDKLIF. The J gene is TRDJ1, the V gene TRDV3; no firm D call. V lost 3 bases and J lost 0, with 20 bases in between. Germline lookup yields CDR1 TVYSNPD and CDR2 GDNSRS (reference sequence). CDR3 length: 16 residues.

This clone was found a few times. The mismatch at residue 10 between this DNA's translation and the TCRdb protein of a much larger clone likely reflects a read error; the protein shown is translated from the DNA. This chain uses TRDV2 with TRDJ1, with TRDD3 matching over 7 bases. The J gene was missing in TCRdb and was found by matching the end of the DNA to germline. The CDR3 totals 16 residues. Germline values: CDR1 GEAIGNYY, CDR2 EKD. The junction had 8 bases not matched to a gene; V was cut back by 1 base and J by 1 base. CDR3 sequence: CACDTLGILRTDKLIF. The CDR3 bases are TGTGCCTGTGACACTCTAGGGATACTCCGCACCGATAAACTCATCTTT.

This clone appeared a few times. For this DNA, TCRdb reports the protein of a much larger clone, which diverges at residue 10, most likely from a read error; the protein presented here is translated directly from the DNA. This rearrangement joins TRDV1 to TRDJ1, with D hard to call. This CDR3 contains 16 residues. Germline CDR1 reads TSWWSYY; CDR2 reads QGS. Deletions cut 2 bases from V and 2 bases from J, with 15 bases between. The CDR3 bases are TGTGCTCTTGGGGAAGATCATAGAAGGGGTACCGATAAACTCATCTTT. Amino acids: CALGEDHRRGTDKLIF.

This clone occurred a few times. The protein recorded in TCRdb matches a much larger clone and deviates from this DNA's translation at residue 17, suggesting a read error; the protein here is obtained by translating the DNA. Called V gene: TRDV1; the J gene was not called; the table's D gene call, TRDD3, was not cross checked with the DNA. Germline CDR1 TSWWSYY, CDR2 QGS. The CDR3 length is 19 residues. CDR3 region: CALGELFPRASRWGIKPIF. CDR3 nucleotides: TGTGCTCTTGGGGAACTATTCCCCCGGGCTTCACGTTGGGGGATTAAACCCATCTTT.

About this clone: The protein TCRdb gives is from a much larger clone and does not agree with this DNA's translation at residue 15, likely a read error; the protein shown here comes from the DNA. The rearrangement joins TRDV2 to TRDJ1, with TRDD3 identical over 9 bases. The CDR3 runs 19 residues. Germline CDR1 and CDR2: GEAIGNYY and EKD. The CDR3 is CACDTGLGDSQFYTNKLIF. The CDR3 DNA follows: TGTGCCTGTGACACCGGTCTGGGGGATTCTCAATTTTACACCAATAAACTCATCTTT.